This TCR beta chain was observed in a study of human T cells and chemical hapten exposure. This clonotype has ten or more counts. Its cognate antigen is unknown. Time point noted: pre-sensitization, week 0. As to treatment: therapeutic diphenylcyclopropenone sensitization with weekly scalp DPC. Unseparated into fractions, whole blood served as the source from which total RNA was extracted. Study outcomes and limitations: The formation of large CDR3 similarity clusters by expanded TCRs significantly exceeded that of controls.

One entry per CDR3 protein results from TCRdb running MiXCR on the RACE reads. This table holds 50,000 to 65,000 distinct CDR3 sequences, around a tenth found once. The material was whole blood, obtained in connection with sensitization to the hapten diphenylcyclopropenone (DPC). The clonotype comes from a woman aged 40 to 49 with alopecia areata. Some clones in this sample may be carry-over from other donors' samples.

The CDR3 bases are TGTGCCTGGGATGAAGGGGGTAGAACTGAAGCTTTCTTT. The encoded protein is CAWDEGGRTEAFF. The genes are TRBV30 and TRBJ1-1, with a possible D match to TRBD1 (6 bases). The CDR3 spans 13 residues. V was trimmed by 5 bases and J by 5 bases, leaving 15 bases between them. The germline gives CDR1 GTSNPN, CDR2 SVGIG (reference sequence).